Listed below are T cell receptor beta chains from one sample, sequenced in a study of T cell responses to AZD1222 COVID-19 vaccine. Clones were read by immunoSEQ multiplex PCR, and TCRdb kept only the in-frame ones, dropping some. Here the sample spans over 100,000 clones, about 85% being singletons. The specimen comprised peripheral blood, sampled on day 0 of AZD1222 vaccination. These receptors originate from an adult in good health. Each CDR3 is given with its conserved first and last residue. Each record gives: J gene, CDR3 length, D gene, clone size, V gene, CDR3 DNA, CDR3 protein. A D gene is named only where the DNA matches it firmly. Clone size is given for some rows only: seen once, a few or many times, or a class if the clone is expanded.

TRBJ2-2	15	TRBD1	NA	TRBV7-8	TGTGCCAGCAGCTTCAGAGGGGGCGCGACCGGGGAGCTGTTTTTT	CASSFRGGATGELFF
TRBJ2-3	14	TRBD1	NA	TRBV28	TGTGCCAGCAGGTGGGACAGGATAACAGATACGCAGTATTTT	CASRWDRITDTQYF
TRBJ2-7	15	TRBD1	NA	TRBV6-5	TGTGCCAGCACCCTTGAGGACAGGGGGGGTTACGAGCAGTACTTC	CASTLEDRGGYEQYF
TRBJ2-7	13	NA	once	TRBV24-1	TGTGCCACCCAGATGGGGGGTTCCTACGAGCAGTACTTC	CATQMGGSYEQYF
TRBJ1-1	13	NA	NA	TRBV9	TGTGCCAGCAGCGTAGATGGGGCCCCTGAAGCTTTCTTT	CASSVDGAPEAFF
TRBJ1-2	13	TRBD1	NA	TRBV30	TGTGCCTGGAGTGTAGGACAGGGCTATGGCTACACCTTC	CAWSVGQGYGYTF
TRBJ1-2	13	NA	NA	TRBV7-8	TGTGCCAGCAGCCCCGGGAGTTTCTATGGCTACACCTTC	CASSPGSFYGYTF
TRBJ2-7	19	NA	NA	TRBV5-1	TGCGCCAGCAGCTTGACCGGGACACGAGAAGTTTGGAGAACCTACGAGCAGTACTTC	CASSLTGTREVWRTYEQYF
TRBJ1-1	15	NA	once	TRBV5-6	TGTGCCAGCCGTTTCCGTCCATTCACGAACACTGAAGCTTTCTTT	CASRFRPFTNTEAFF
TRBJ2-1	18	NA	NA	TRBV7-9	TGTGCCAGCAGCTTAGCGCATTGGGGGCTTAGCTCCTACAATGAGCAGTTCTTC	CASSLAHWGLSSYNEQFF
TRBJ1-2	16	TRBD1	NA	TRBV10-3	TGTGCCATCAGTGAGACGAGGACAGGGACAAACTATGGCTACACCTTC	CAISETRTGTNYGYTF
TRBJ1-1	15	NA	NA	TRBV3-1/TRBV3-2	TGTGCCAGCAGCCAAGTTCTCCCCGCCATCACTGAAGCTTTCTTT	CASSQVLPAITEAFF
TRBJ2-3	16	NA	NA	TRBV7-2	TGTGCCAGCAGCTGGAGTAGCGGCCCTAGCACAGATACGCAGTATTTT	CASSWSSGPSTDTQYF
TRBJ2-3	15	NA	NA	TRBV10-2	TGCGCCAGCACTACCGACAGCACTAGCACAGATACGCAGTATTTT	CASTTDSTSTDTQYF
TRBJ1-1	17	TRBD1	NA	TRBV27	TGTGCCAGCAGTGACGCCGGGACAGAAAACATGAACACTGAAGCTTTCTTT	CASSDAGTENMNTEAFF
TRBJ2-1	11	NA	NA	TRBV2	TGTGCCAGCAACTCCTACAATGAGCAGTTCTTC	CASNSYNEQFF
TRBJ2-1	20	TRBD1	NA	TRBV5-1	TGCGCCAGCAGCTTGGCCCTATTCCCCCTCCGGGACAGGGTAAAGAATGAGCAGTTCTTC	CASSLALFPLRDRVKNEQFF
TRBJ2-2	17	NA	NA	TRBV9	TGTGCCAGCAGCCGGGGCAGGTTATGGATCCAGCCCGGGGAGCTGTTTTTT	CASSRGRLWIQPGELFF
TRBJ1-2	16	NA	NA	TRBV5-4	TGTGCCAGCAGCTACGCGTTCGGTGGAGCTAACTATGGCTACACCTTC	CASSYAFGGANYGYTF
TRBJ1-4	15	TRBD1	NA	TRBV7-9	TGTGCCAGCAGCTCATTGGGACAGGGGACTGAAAAACTGTTTTTT	CASSSLGQGTEKLFF
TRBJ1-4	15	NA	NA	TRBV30	TGTGCCTTCATCGGGACTTTCGCGGCTAATGAAAAACTGTTTTTT	CAFIGTFAANEKLFF
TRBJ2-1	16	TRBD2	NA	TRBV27	TGTGCCAGCAGCTTCTTCTTAAAGCGGGGGGGCAATGAGCAGTTCTTC	CASSFFLKRGGNEQFF
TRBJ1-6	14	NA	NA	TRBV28	TGTGCCAGCAGTTTGAGGGCTGAGAATTCACCCCTCCACTTT	CASSLRAENSPLHF
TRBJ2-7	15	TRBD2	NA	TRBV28	TGTGCCACATCCCCCCAGCGGGAGAGGACCTACGAGCAGTACTTC	CATSPQRERTYEQYF
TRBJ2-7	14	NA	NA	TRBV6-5	TGTGCCAGCAGTTACTCGACGACGGTGGGCGAGCAGTACTTC	CASSYSTTVGEQYF
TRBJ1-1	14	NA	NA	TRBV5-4	TGTGCCAGCAGCTTGTGGGCAGGAAAAACTGAAGCTTTCTTT	CASSLWAGKTEAFF
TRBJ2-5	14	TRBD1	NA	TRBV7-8	TGTGCCAGCAGCTTCCCGGGACAGCAAGAGACCCAGTACTTC	CASSFPGQQETQYF
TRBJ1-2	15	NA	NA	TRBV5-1	TGCGCCAGCAGCTTGAGGCCAGGGGAAGCGGGTGGCTACACCTTC	CASSLRPGEAGGYTF
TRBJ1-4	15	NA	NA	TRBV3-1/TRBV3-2	TGTGCCAGCAGCCGCCTTGGGGGGCTTAATGAAAAACTGTTTTTT	CASSRLGGLNEKLFF
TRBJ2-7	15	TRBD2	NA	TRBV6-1	TGTGCCAGCAGTGAAGGTGCGGGAGCCCCCCACGAGCAGTACTTC	CASSEGAGAPHEQYF
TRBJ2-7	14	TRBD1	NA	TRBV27	TGTGCCAGCAGTGAGACAGGGGATACCTACGAGCAGTACTTC	CASSETGDTYEQYF
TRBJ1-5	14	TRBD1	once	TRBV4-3	TGCGCCAGCAGCCCTGGACAGGTGGATCAGCCCCAGCATTTT	CASSPGQVDQPQHF
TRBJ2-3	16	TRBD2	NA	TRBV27	TGTGCCAGCAGTACCCGGACTAGCGGGGCGGAAGATACGCAGTATTTT	CASSTRTSGAEDTQYF
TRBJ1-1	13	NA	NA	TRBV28	TGTGCCAGCAGCCTGCTGATGAACACTGAAGCTTTCTTT	CASSLLMNTEAFF
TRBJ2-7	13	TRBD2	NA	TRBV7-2	TGTGCCAGCAGCTTAGTGGGGGGGGACTCAGCGTACTTC	CASSLVGGDSAYF
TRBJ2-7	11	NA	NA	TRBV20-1	TGCAGTGCTAGAATCGACTACGAGCAGTACTTC	CSARIDYEQYF
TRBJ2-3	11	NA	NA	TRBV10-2	TGCGCCAGCAGTGTTGCAGATACGCAGTATTTT	CASSVADTQYF
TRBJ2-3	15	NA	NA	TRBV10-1	TGCGCCAGCAGTAATACTCCCGCCCCCACAGATACGCAGTATTTT	CASSNTPAPTDTQYF
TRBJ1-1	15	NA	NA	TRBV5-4	TGTGCCAGCAGCTTGGCTGGGGGGCGAGGCACTGAAGCTTTCTTT	CASSLAGGRGTEAFF
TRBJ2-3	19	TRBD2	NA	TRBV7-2	TGTGCCAGCAGCTTTCCCCTTTTCGAGCGGGGGCTTTCCACAGATACGCAGTATTTT	CASSFPLFERGLSTDTQYF
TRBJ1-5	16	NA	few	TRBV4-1	TGCGCCAGCAGCCAAAGGGCCCAAAATAGCAATCAGCCCCAGCATTTT	CASSQRAQNSNQPQHF
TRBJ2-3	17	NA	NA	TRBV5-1	TGCGCCAGCAGCTTGGTGTCTGCGGGGGCCTCCACAGATACGCAGTATTTT	CASSLVSAGASTDTQYF
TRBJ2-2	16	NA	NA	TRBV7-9	TGTGCCAGCAGCTTAGCAGCGACTGAGAACACCGGGGAGCTGTTTTTT	CASSLAATENTGELFF
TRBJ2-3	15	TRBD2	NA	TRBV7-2	TGTGCCAGCGACCACCCCGGGGGGGCGACAGATACGCAGTATTTT	CASDHPGGATDTQYF
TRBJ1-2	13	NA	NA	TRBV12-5	TGTGCTAGTGGTTTATCGCAGGGCCAGGGCTACACCTTC	CASGLSQGQGYTF
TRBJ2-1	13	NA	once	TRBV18	TGTGCCAGCTTCCCAGGGGATTACAATGAGCAGTTCTTC	CASFPGDYNEQFF